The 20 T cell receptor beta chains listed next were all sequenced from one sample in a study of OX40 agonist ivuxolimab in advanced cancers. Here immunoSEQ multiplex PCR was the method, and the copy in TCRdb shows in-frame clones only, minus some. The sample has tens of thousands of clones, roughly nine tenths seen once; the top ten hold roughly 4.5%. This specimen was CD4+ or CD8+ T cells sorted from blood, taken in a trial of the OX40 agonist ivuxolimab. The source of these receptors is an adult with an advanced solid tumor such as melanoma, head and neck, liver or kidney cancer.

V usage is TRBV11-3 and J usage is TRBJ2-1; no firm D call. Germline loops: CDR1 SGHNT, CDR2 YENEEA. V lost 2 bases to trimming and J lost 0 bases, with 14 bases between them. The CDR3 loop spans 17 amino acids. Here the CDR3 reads CASSLRWRKSSYNEQFF. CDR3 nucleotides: TGTGCCAGCAGCTTAAGGTGGCGGAAGAGCTCCTACAATGAGCAGTTCTTC.

CDR3 in DNA: TGTGCCAGCAGTGAAAATTCTAGCGGGAGTGTAACAGATACGCAGTATTTT. This codes for CASSENSSGSVTDTQYF. V and J are TRBV6-4 and TRBJ2-3; 10 bases are shared with TRBD2. Germline assignment: CDR1 MRHNA and CDR2 SNTAGT. The CDR3 spans 17 residues. The J segment lost 3 bases and the V segment lost 3 bases, leaving 9 bases of the junction unmatched.

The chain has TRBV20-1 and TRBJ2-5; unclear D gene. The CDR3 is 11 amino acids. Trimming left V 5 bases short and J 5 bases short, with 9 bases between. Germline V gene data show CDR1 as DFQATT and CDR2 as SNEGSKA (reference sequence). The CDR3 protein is CSALQAETQYF. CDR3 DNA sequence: TGCAGTGCTCTGCAGGCGGAGACCCAGTACTTC.

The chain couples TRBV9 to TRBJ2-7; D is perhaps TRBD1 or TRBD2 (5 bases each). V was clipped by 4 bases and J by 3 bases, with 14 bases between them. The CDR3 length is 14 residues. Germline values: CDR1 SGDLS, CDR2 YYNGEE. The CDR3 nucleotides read TGTGCCAGCAGCCCCACGAGGGACCTCTACGAGCAGTACTTC. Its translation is CASSPTRDLYEQYF.

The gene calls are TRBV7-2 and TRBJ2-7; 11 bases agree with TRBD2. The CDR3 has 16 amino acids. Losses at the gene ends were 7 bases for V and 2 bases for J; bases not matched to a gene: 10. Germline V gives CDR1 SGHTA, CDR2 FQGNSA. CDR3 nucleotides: TGTGCCAGCAACGGACTAGCGGGCCAATATCCCTACGAGCAGTACTTC. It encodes CASNGLAGQYPYEQYF.

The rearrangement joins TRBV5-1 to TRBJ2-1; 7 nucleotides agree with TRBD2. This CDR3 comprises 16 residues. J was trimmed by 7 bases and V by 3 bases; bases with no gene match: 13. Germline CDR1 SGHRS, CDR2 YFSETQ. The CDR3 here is CASSWGSGLGGNEQFF. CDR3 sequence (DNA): TGCGCCAGCAGCTGGGGTAGCGGGTTGGGCGGGAATGAGCAGTTCTTC.

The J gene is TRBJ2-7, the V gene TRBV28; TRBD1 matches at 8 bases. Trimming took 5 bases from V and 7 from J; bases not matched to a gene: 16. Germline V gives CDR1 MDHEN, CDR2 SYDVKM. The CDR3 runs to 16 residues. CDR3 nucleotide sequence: TGTGCCAGCAGTGCCTTCTCGGGACAGGCTCTCTTTGAGCAGTACTTC. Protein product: CASSAFSGQALFEQYF.

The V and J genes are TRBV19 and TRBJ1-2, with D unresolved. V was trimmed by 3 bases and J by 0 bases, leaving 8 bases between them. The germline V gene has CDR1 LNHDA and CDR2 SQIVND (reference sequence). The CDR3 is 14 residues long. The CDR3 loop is CASSMNSANYGYTF. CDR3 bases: TGTGCCAGTAGTATGAACAGCGCTAACTATGGCTACACCTTC.

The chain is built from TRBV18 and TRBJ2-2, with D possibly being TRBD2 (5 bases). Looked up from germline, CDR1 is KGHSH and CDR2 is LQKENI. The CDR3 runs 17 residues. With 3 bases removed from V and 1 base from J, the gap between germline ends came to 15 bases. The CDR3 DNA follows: TGTGCCAGCTCACCTCAAAACCGCGGGCTGAACACCGGGGAGCTGTTTTTT. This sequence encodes CASSPQNRGLNTGELFF.

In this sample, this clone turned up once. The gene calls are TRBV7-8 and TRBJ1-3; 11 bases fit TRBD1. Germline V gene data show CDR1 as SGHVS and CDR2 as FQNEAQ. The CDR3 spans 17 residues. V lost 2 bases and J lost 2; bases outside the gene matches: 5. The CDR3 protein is CASSLWTGGVTGNTIYF. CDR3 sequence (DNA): TGTGCCAGCAGCTTATGGACAGGGGGCGTAACTGGAAACACCATATATTTT.

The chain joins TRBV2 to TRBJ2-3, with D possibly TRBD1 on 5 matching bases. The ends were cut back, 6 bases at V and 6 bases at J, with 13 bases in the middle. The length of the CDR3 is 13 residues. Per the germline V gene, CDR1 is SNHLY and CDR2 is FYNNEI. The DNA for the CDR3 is TGTGCCAGCAGACCACAGGCACCGGATACGCAGTATTTT. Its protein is CASRPQAPDTQYF.

CDR3 in amino acids: CASKLGRGLEEQYF. Here the CDR3 DNA reads TGCGCCAGCAAGCTTGGGAGAGGGCTAGAAGAGCAGTACTTC. The V and J genes are TRBV5-1 and TRBJ2-7, with D perhaps matching TRBD2 (5 bases). The CDR3 length is 14 residues. V was trimmed by 6 bases and J by 7 bases, leaving 20 bases between them. The germline gives CDR1 SGHRS, CDR2 YFSETQ.

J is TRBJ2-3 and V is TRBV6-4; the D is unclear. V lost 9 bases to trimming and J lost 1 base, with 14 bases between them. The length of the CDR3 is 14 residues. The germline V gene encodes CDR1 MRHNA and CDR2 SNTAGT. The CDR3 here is CASSHEHGTDTQYF. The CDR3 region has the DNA TGTGCCAGTTCCCACGAGCATGGCACAGATACGCAGTATTTT.

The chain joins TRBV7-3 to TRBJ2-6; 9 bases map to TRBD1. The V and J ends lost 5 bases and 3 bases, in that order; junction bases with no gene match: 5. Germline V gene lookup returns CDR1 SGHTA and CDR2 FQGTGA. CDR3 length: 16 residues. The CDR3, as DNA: TGTGCCAGCAGCCCCACAGGGGGCTTTGGGGCCAACGTCCTGACTTTC. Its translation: CASSPTGGFGANVLTF.

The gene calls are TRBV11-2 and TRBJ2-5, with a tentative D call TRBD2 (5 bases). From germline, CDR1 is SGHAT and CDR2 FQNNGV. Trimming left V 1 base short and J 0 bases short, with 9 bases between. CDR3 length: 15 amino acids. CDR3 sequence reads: CASSLGGGYQETQYF. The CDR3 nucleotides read TGTGCCAGCAGCTTAGGAGGCGGGTACCAAGAGACCCAGTACTTC.

CDR3 DNA: TGTGCCAGCAAAGAATTACAGGGGTTTTACGAGCAGTACTTC. It codes for CASKELQGFYEQYF. V usage is TRBV6-5 and J usage is TRBJ2-7; 7 nucleotides match TRBD1. Germline V lookup: CDR1 MNHEY, CDR2 SVGAGI. V lost 7 bases and J lost 4; bases outside the gene matches: 10. The CDR3 totals 14 residues.

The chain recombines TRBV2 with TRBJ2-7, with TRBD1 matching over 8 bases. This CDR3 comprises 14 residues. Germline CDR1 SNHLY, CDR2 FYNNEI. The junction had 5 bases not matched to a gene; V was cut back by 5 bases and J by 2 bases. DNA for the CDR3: TGTGCCAGCAGTTATGTGACAGGGGCCTACGAGCAGTACTTC. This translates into CASSYVTGAYEQYF. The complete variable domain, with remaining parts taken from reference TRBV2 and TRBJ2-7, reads EPEVTQTPSHQVTQMGQEVILRCVPISNHLYFYWYRQILGQKVEFLVSFYNNEISEKSEIFDDQFSVERPDGSNFTLKIRSTKLEDSAMYFCASSYVTGAYEQYFGPGTRLTVT.

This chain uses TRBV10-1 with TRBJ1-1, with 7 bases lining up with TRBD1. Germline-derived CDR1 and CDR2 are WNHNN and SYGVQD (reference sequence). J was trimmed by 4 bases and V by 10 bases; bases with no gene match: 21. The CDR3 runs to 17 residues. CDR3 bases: TGCGCCATCAAGGCCTCAGCGCCGGAGACAGGGTTCACTGAAGCTTTCTTT. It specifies CAIKASAPETGFTEAFF.

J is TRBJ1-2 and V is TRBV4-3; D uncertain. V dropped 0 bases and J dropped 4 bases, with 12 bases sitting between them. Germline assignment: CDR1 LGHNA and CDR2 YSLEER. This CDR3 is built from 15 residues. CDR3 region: CASSQEIGNIYGYTF. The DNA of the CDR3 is TGCGCCAGCAGCCAAGAGATAGGGAATATCTATGGCTACACCTTC.

The CDR3 DNA reads as TGTGCCTGGAGGACTAGCGGCAGCACAGATACGCAGTATTTT. Its translation: CAWRTSGSTDTQYF. The chain is built from TRBV30 and TRBJ2-3; the match to TRBD2 covers 9 bases. The CDR3 consists of 14 residues. Germline CDR1 is GTSNPN and CDR2 is SVGIG (reference sequence). V trimming: 3 bases; J trimming: 0 bases; junction bases outside the gene matches: 1.